This T cell receptor beta chain was captured in a study of shared clonotypes between healthy human individuals. Study overall: Two women and three men aged 18 to 49 served as donors.

Every immunoSEQ plate was one replicate of a subset's evenly spread DNA. Authors' analysis steps: In the immunoSEQ data, sequences were junction-only and lacked quality scores, so filtering differed. TCRdb's table, derived via immunoSEQ multiplex PCR, lists solely in-frame clones and lacks some. V, J and clone size derive from that table, while D and trimming were established from the DNA sequence. The data show over 850,000 clones, approximately 80% seen once. Study donors comprised healthy, HIV-negative adults devoid of recent acute infection or vaccination. Trimming stripped 5 bases from V and 1 base from J, with 13 bases between. The germline gives CDR1 SGHNT, CDR2 YYREEE (reference sequence). This CDR3 region has 15 residues.

Source material: memory CD4+ T cells from PBMCs. Subset meaning: CD45RA-negative fraction. The source of this sequence is a man between 18 and 29 years old in good health. Some clones in this sample may be carry-over from other donors' samples. V and J are TRBV5-4 and TRBJ2-1; TRBD1 might be the D (5 bases). Here the CDR3 reads CASSRPGLSYNEQFF. The CDR3 DNA reads TGTGCCAGCAGTCGGCCAGGGTTATCCTACAATGAGCAGTTCTTC.